This T cell receptor beta chain was captured in a study of identical twins. Study-wide findings and caveats: For zero-insertion analyses, partial confounding could come from invariant MAIT and iNKT cells. With monozygotic twins, out-of-frame TCR alpha sharing exceeded what models estimated. High-abundance cord blood beta clonotypes had fewer insertions; memory repertoires showed none. When twins shared out-of-frame alpha sequences, those sequences had excess low generation probability.

TCRdb used MiXCR to reprocess the 5' RACE reads, holding one entry per CDR3 protein. This repertoire shows 150,000 or so distinct CDR3 sequences, around 3.5% found once; its top ten account for 8.1%. As concerns this clonotype: What it binds is unknown.

The CDR3 sequence is 14 residues long. Germline loops: CDR1 SGHRS, CDR2 YFSETQ. The V and J ends lost 7 bases and 6 bases, in that order; junction bases with no gene match: 12. What was sequenced was memory T cells sorted from blood. The chain couples TRBV5-1 to TRBJ1-2, with TRBD1 matching 7 bases. This receptor was taken from a man aged 18 to 29 in good health. Here the CDR3 DNA reads TGCGCCAGCCGGGCCTCACAGGGGAACCATGGCTACACCTTC. Translation gives CASRASQGNHGYTF.